The 10 T cell receptor beta chains listed next were all sequenced from one sample in a study of T cell changes during pregnancy in multiple sclerosis (dated by TCRdb to about 2019). The library was prepared using the immunoSEQ multiplex PCR assay. TCRdb obtained this table from immuneACCESS and retained in-frame rearrangements with V and J assigned. These tables miss some clones; where compared with another copy, unresolved V genes account for less than half of the shortfall, and the remainder is unexplained. The sample data list more than 55,000 clones, and 94% of these were observed just once. The ten largest clones represent about 3% of the sample. This sample comprised CD8+ T cells from peripheral blood mononuclear cells, obtained in the third trimester of pregnancy. Receptors were obtained from a female donor with multiple sclerosis, enrolled in a pregnancy study.

This clone occurred once. The V gene is TRBV6-6, the J gene TRBJ2-7; TRBD1 agrees at 9 bases. Looked up from germline, CDR1 is MNHNY and CDR2 is SVGAGI (reference sequence). With 5 bases clipped from V and 2 bases from J, the junction kept 4 bases outside the gene matches. The CDR3 has 14 residues. In nucleotides, the CDR3 is TGTGCCAGCAGTCCTTGGGACAGGGCCTACGAGCAGTACTTC. Its protein is CASSPWDRAYEQYF.

V is TRBV5-1 and J is TRBJ1-5, with TRBD1 as a possible D gene (6 bases). With 2 bases removed from V and 2 bases from J, the gap between germline ends came to 11 bases. The CDR3 is made up of 15 amino acids. Germline lookup yields CDR1 SGHRS and CDR2 YFSETQ. In nucleotides, the CDR3 is TGCGCCAGCAGCTTTACAGGGTCGGGCAATCAGCCCCAGCATTTT. It translates to CASSFTGSGNQPQHF.

This CDR3 reads CASTYQGSGSNEQYF. Here the CDR3 DNA reads TGTGCCAGCACCTACCAAGGGAGCGGGAGCAACGAGCAGTACTTC. This chain links TRBV7-2 with TRBJ2-7; 8 nucleotides align to TRBD2. In germline, CDR1 is SGHTA, CDR2 FQGNSA. With 7 bases clipped from V and 5 bases from J, the junction kept 13 bases outside the gene matches. The CDR3 contains 15 residues.

This chain uses TRBV14 with TRBJ2-1; no definite D call. CDR3 length: 15 residues. Germline V gives CDR1 SGHDN, CDR2 FVKESK. Trimming cost V 2 bases and J 0 bases, with 8 bases left between them. In DNA, the CDR3 is TGTGCCAGCAGCCAATTCGCCAGCTCCTACAATGAGCAGTTCTTC. This translates into CASSQFASSYNEQFF.

The chain couples TRBV19 to TRBJ2-7; 11 bases match TRBD2. J was trimmed by 7 bases and V by 2 bases; bases with no gene match: 7. Germline CDR1 is LNHDA and CDR2 is SQIVND (reference sequence). This CDR3 contains 15 residues. CDR3 sequence: CASSIKLAGGYEQYF. The CDR3 DNA reads as TGTGCCAGTAGTATAAAGCTAGCGGGAGGTTATGAGCAGTACTTC. Drawing the rest from reference TRBV19 and TRBJ2-7, the complete variable domain is DGGITQSPKYLFRKEGQNVTLSCEQNLNHDAMYWYRQDPGQGLRLIYYSQIVNDFQKGDIAEGYSVSREKKESFPLTVTSAQKNPTAFYLCASSIKLAGGYEQYFGPGTRLTVT.

This chain joins TRBV18 and TRBJ2-7, with 9 positions matching TRBD2. Trimming took 2 bases from V and 0 from J; bases not matched to a gene: 5. CDR1 is KGHSH and CDR2 is LQKENI in the germline V gene. This CDR3 is 16 amino acids long. CDR3: CASSPGLAGRSYEQYF. The CDR3 DNA follows: TGTGCCAGCTCACCAGGCCTAGCGGGGCGCTCCTACGAGCAGTACTTC. Supplemented by reference TRBV18 and TRBJ2-7, the full variable domain reads NAGVMQNPRHLVRRRGQEARLRCSPMKGHSHVYWYRQLPEEGLKFMVYLQKENIIDESGMPKERFSAEFPKEGPSILRIQQVVRGDSAAYFCASSPGLAGRSYEQYFGPGTRLTVT.

The chain uses TRBV6-5 and TRBJ1-1, with no clear D. This CDR3 is built from 15 residues. The V gene lost 4 bases and the J gene lost 0 bases, with 12 bases spanning the gap. Germline V lookup: CDR1 MNHEY, CDR2 SVGAGI. This chain's CDR3 is CASSFRTGMNTEAFF. The DNA for the CDR3 is TGTGCCAGCAGTTTCAGGACGGGGATGAACACTGAAGCTTTCTTT.

This clone was detected once. The rearrangement uses TRBV6-4 and TRBJ2-1; 7 bases fit TRBD2. The V and J ends lost 0 bases and 4 bases, in that order; junction bases with no gene match: 6. Germline CDR1 reads MRHNA; CDR2 reads SNTAGT. The CDR3 is 16 residues long. The CDR3 loop reads CASSDSAGVGYNEQFF. The CDR3 nucleotides are TGTGCCAGCAGTGACTCGGCGGGAGTAGGGTACAATGAGCAGTTCTTC.

V is TRBV2 and J is TRBJ2-7; no definite D call. V shed 1 base and J shed 5 bases, with 6 bases lying between them. CDR3 size: 12 residues. From germline, CDR1 is SNHLY and CDR2 FYNNEI. The CDR3 region has the DNA TGTGCCAGCAGTGAAGGGAGTCACGAGCAGTACTTC. Amino acids: CASSEGSHEQYF.

The chain has TRBV7-9 and TRBJ1-4, with TRBD1 matching over 7 bases. Germline V gene data show CDR1 as SEHNR and CDR2 as FQNEAQ (reference sequence). CDR3 length: 15 residues. V lost 7 bases to trimming and J lost 5 bases; unmatched junction nucleotides: 10. The CDR3 nucleotides are TGTGCCAGCAACCTTCCGGGACAGCTAAATGAAAAACTGTTTTTT. This sequence encodes CASNLPGQLNEKLFF.